The 26 T cell receptor beta chains given below trace back to one sample, sequenced in a study of T cells in Graves' hyperthyroidism and ophthalmopathy. Amplified regions were TCR beta CDR3 sequences from RNA transcripts. In the first-round RT-PCR of the TCR CDR3, the HTBI primer set was used. TCRdb reanalysed the multiplex PCR reads using MiXCR and keeps one entry per CDR3 protein. The table shows around 200,000 distinct CDR3 sequences, with approximately 20% occurring only once. The sequencing sample was made of blood. The source is a man aged 40-49 years with Graves' hyperthyroidism.

CDR3 sequence: CASSPGQAKMGETQYF. CDR3 in DNA: TGTGCCAGCAGTCCTGGACAGGCGAAAATGGGAGAGACCCAGTACTTC. This chain links TRBV28 with TRBJ2-5, with 7 bases identical to TRBD1. Germline CDR1 is MDHEN and CDR2 is SYDVKM. With 5 bases clipped from V and 4 bases from J, the junction kept 13 bases outside the gene matches. The CDR3 covers 16 residues.

This clonotype was counted ten times or more. The J gene is TRBJ1-3, the V gene TRBV3-1; D is unclear. The V end was cut by 4 bases, the J end by 0 bases, with 7 bases between. This CDR3 has 14 amino acids. From germline, CDR1 is LGHDT and CDR2 YNNKEL (reference sequence). CDR3 nucleotides: TGTGCCAGCAGCCCGACCGGCTCTGGAAACACCATATATTTT. This encodes CASSPTGSGNTIYF.

As for this clonotype: Being one base from a much bigger clone, this may be a read error. The final CDR3 position lacks the conserved phenylalanine or tryptophan, pointing to a likely read error. V is TRBV5-1 and J is TRBJ2-7; 10 bases are a match to TRBD1. CDR1 and CDR2 (germline): SGHRS, YFSETQ. The CDR3 has 15 residues. Losses at the gene ends were 4 bases for V and 8 bases for J; bases not matched to a gene: 12. The CDR3 nucleotides read TGCGCCAGCAGCGTAACCTCCGGGACAGGGGATAAGCAGTACCTC. This encodes CASSVTSGTGDKQYL.

The genes are TRBV14 and TRBJ2-7, with TRBD2 matching 8 bases. V lost 6 bases to trimming and J lost 0 bases; unmatched junction nucleotides: 7. The CDR3 totals 15 residues. Germline CDR1 and CDR2: SGHDN and FVKESK. CDR3 DNA: TGTGCCAGCAGTAAGCGGGGGCTCACCTCCTACGAGCAGTACTTC. Protein sequence: CASSKRGLTSYEQYF.

In its sample, this clonotype was seen many times. The gene calls are TRBV7-2 and TRBJ2-2; 8 nucleotides agree with TRBD1. The germline V gene encodes CDR1 SGHTA and CDR2 FQGNSA. The length of the CDR3 is 15 residues. The ends lost 4 bases at V and 4 bases at J; junction bases unmatched: 5. CDR3: CASSSRTGPTGELFF. The CDR3 region has the DNA TGTGCCAGCAGCTCCCGGACAGGGCCCACCGGGGAGCTGTTTTTT.

In this sample, this clonotype turned up many times. This sequence joins TRBV24-1 and TRBJ2-3; D could derive from TRBD1 or TRBD2 (5 bases each). Trimming shortened V by 4 bases and J by 2 bases, and 12 bases separated the two germline ends. CDR1 is KGHDR and CDR2 is SFDVKD in the germline V gene. The length of the CDR3 is 15 residues. CDR3 loop: CATSDPRGYTDTQYF. For the CDR3, the DNA is TGTGCCACCAGTGACCCCCGGGGCTACACAGATACGCAGTATTTT.

The rearrangement joins TRBV2 to TRBJ2-5; tentative D call: TRBD2 (6 bases). The V end was cut by 7 bases, the J end by 5 bases, with 17 bases between. Germline V gene lookup returns CDR1 SNHLY and CDR2 FYNNEI. The CDR3 runs 14 residues. The CDR3 DNA sequence: TGTGCCAGCAAACGCGGGAACTCCGAGGAGACCCAGTACTTC. Its protein product is CASKRGNSEETQYF.

This clonotype was observed many times. The chain is built from TRBV20-1 and TRBJ2-7; D not certain. Germline V gene sequence: CDR1 DFQATT, CDR2 SNEGSKA (reference sequence). CDR3 length: 11 amino acids. Trimming took off 1 base at V and 3 bases at J, with 4 bases between the two ends. This CDR3 is CSARANYEQYF. The DNA of the CDR3 is TGCAGTGCTAGAGCCAACTACGAGCAGTACTTC.

This clonotype was counted at least ten times. V gene TRBV14 combines with J gene TRBJ1-4; TRBD1 is a possible D gene (5 bases). Germline V lookup: CDR1 SGHDN, CDR2 FVKESK. V lost 4 bases, J lost 0 bases, and 9 bases lay in between. The CDR3 is made up of 15 amino acids. The CDR3 reads CASSRSRATNEKLFF. The CDR3 nucleotides read TGTGCCAGCAGCCGGTCCAGGGCAACTAATGAAAAACTGTTTTTT.

V and J are TRBV9 and TRBJ2-1, with D uncertain. Per germline, CDR1 SGDLS and CDR2 YYNGEE. V was trimmed by 6 bases and J by 4 bases, leaving 11 bases between them. The CDR3 consists of 13 residues. In DNA, the CDR3 is TGTGCCAGCAATCCTATCAGTTACAATGAGCAGTTCTTC. It specifies CASNPISYNEQFF.

This clonotype appeared many times. This rearrangement joins TRBV7-2 to TRBJ1-1, with 7 positions matching TRBD1. This CDR3 region has 13 residues. Looked up from germline, CDR1 is SGHTA and CDR2 is FQGNSA. J was trimmed by 6 bases and V by 5 bases; bases with no gene match: 6. CDR3: CASSLGQAAEAFF. The CDR3, as DNA: TGTGCCAGCAGCCTAGGACAGGCTGCTGAAGCTTTCTTT. Full variable domain (remainder filled in from reference TRBV7-2 and TRBJ1-1): GAGVSQSPSNKVTEKGKDVELRCDPISGHTALYWYRQSLGQGLEFLIYFQGNSAPDKSGLPSDRFSAERTGGSVSTLTIQRTQQEDSAVYLCASSLGQAAEAFFGQGTRLTVV.

The chain has TRBV29-1 and TRBJ2-1; 10 bases are shared with TRBD2. The germline gives CDR1 SQVTM, CDR2 ANQGSEA. The CDR3 extends over 13 amino acids. Trimming removed 4 bases from V and 10 bases from J; junction bases left unmatched: 7. The CDR3 coding sequence is TGCAGCGTTGCCAGCGGGGGGGCCGGGGAGCAGTTCTTC. Translation: CSVASGGAGEQFF.

The J gene is TRBJ1-2, the V gene TRBV15; D possibly corresponds to TRBD1 (5 bases). The CDR3 has 12 residues. Trimming cost V 5 bases and J 12 bases, with 16 bases left between them. In germline, CDR1 is LNHNV, CDR2 YYDKDF (reference sequence). In DNA, the CDR3 is TGTGCCACCAGCGGAGCGGGGGAAGGAAACACCTTC. Its protein product is CATSGAGEGNTF.

This clonotype was recorded at least ten times. The chain recombines TRBV6-2 or TRBV6-3 with TRBJ2-5; 11 bases fit TRBD1. CDR1 MNHEY and CDR2 SVGEGT come from the germline V gene. The ends lost 6 bases at V and 5 bases at J; junction bases unmatched: 8. The CDR3 spans 15 residues. Written as DNA, the CDR3 is TGTGCCAGCAGGCCGGGACAGGGGGTCAGGGAGACCCAGTACTTC. This sequence encodes CASRPGQGVRETQYF.

This clonotype was observed at least ten times. V gene TRBV6-2 or TRBV6-3 combines with J gene TRBJ1-2; 7 positions agree with TRBD1. The V gene end was trimmed by 6 bases and the J gene end by 3 bases; junction bases not matched to a gene: 10. The CDR3 is 15 amino acids. The germline gives CDR1 MNHEY, CDR2 SVGEGT. The CDR3 nucleotides are TGTGCCAGCAGCCCTTGGGACAGACGATACTATGGCTACACCTTC. Translated: CASSPWDRRYYGYTF.

V gene TRBV3-1 combines with J gene TRBJ1-1, with TRBD1 matching over 7 bases. The CDR3 is 14 residues long. Germline-derived CDR1 and CDR2 are LGHDT and YNNKEL (reference sequence). V lost 0 bases to trimming and J lost 4 bases; unmatched junction nucleotides: 2. The CDR3 loop is CASSQEGTVTEAFF. The CDR3 DNA sequence: TGTGCCAGCAGCCAAGAAGGGACAGTCACTGAAGCTTTCTTT. The entire variable domain, with the rest obtained from reference TRBV3-1 and TRBJ1-1, is as follows: DTAVSQTPKYLVTQMGNDKSIKCEQNLGHDTMYWYKQDSKKFLKIMFSYNNKELIINETVPNRFSPKSPDKAHLNLHINSLELGDSAVYFCASSQEGTVTEAFFGQGTRLTVV.

This clonotype was seen only a few times. V is TRBV19 and J is TRBJ2-5, with TRBD2 matching over 12 bases. CDR1 is LNHDA, CDR2 SQIVND, per germline (reference sequence). The CDR3 has 17 residues. After removal of 6 bases from V and 3 bases from J, the junction contained 11 bases not matched to a gene. The CDR3 bases are TGTGCCAGTAGCCCATTACTAGCGGGGGGATTTGAAGAGACCCAGTACTTC. Translating it yields CASSPLLAGGFEETQYF.

This clonotype was counted many times. The chain couples TRBV7-9 to TRBJ2-5; either TRBD1 or TRBD2 may supply D (6 bases each). V lost 4 bases to trimming and J lost 4 bases, with 13 bases between them. CDR3 length equals 14 residues. Germline V gives CDR1 SEHNR, CDR2 FQNEAQ (reference sequence). CDR3 sequence: CASSWGGGPETQYF. The CDR3 nucleotides are TGTGCCAGCAGCTGGGGTGGGGGGCCAGAGACCCAGTACTTC.

V and J are TRBV7-9 and TRBJ1-1, with 8 nucleotides matching TRBD1. Germline CDR1 is SEHNR and CDR2 is FQNEAQ (reference sequence). The CDR3 runs 14 residues. Trimming took 3 bases from V and 1 from J; bases not matched to a gene: 1. CDR3 residues: CASSFGQGNTEAFF. In DNA form, the CDR3 reads TGTGCCAGCAGCTTTGGACAGGGGAACACTGAAGCTTTCTTT.

This clonotype has a count of ten or more. The chain uses TRBV5-1 and TRBJ1-2; no definite D call. V was cut by 3 bases and J by 0 bases, with 6 bases left in between. The CDR3 is 13 residues long. Germline V CDR1 and CDR2: SGHRS, YFSETQ. CDR3 protein: CASSSETNYGYTF. CDR3 coding DNA: TGCGCCAGCAGCTCAGAGACTAACTATGGCTACACCTTC.

Only a few counts were recorded for this clonotype. This rearrangement joins TRBV19 to TRBJ1-5; TRBD1 is a possible D gene (5 bases). Germline V gene sequence: CDR1 LNHDA, CDR2 SQIVND (reference sequence). V was cut by 6 bases and J by 2 bases, with 11 bases left in between. This CDR3 comprises 14 residues. Written as DNA, the CDR3 is TGTGCCAGTAGGTGGGGCACTCGCAATCAGCCCCAGCATTTT. It encodes CASRWGTRNQPQHF.

This clonotype came up many times. V gene TRBV7-2 combines with J gene TRBJ1-5, with TRBD1 as a possible D gene (5 bases). Germline V gene data show CDR1 as SGHTA and CDR2 as FQGNSA. V was shortened by 2 bases and J by 3 bases, with 14 bases between the two germline ends. This CDR3 has 16 residues. The CDR3 loop reads CASSLYPTATNQPQHF. The CDR3 region has the DNA TGTGCCAGCAGCTTATACCCGACAGCAACCAATCAGCCCCAGCATTTT.

In its sample, this clonotype was seen many times. This chain links TRBV27 with TRBJ2-3; 7 nucleotides match TRBD2. V trimming: 6 bases; J trimming: 4 bases; junction bases outside the gene matches: 10. The CDR3 covers 15 residues. Germline V gives CDR1 MNHEY, CDR2 SMNVEV (reference sequence). The CDR3 sequence: CASSLAYRGADTQYF. The CDR3 region has the DNA TGTGCCAGCAGCCTAGCGTACCGGGGGGCAGATACGCAGTATTTT.

This chain links TRBV28 with TRBJ2-3; TRBD2 aligns across 8 bases. Per germline, CDR1 MDHEN and CDR2 SYDVKM. The CDR3 runs to 14 residues. V was pared by 6 bases and J by 4 bases, with 6 bases of the junction left unmatched. In DNA form, the CDR3 reads TGTGCCAGCAGCCTATCGGGACTAGCAGATACGCAGTATTTT. Its translation is CASSLSGLADTQYF.

This clonotype showed up just a few times. V is TRBV5-4 and J is TRBJ2-1, with TRBD2 matching 9 bases. V gave up 4 bases and J gave up 7 bases; unmatched junction bases: 9. The CDR3 covers 15 residues. CDR1 SGHNT and CDR2 YYREEE come from the germline V gene (reference sequence). The CDR3 here is CASSPSRGGRNEQFF. In nucleotides, the CDR3 is TGTGCCAGCAGCCCCTCGCGGGGGGGCCGAAATGAGCAGTTCTTC.

This clonotype was counted many times. The V and J genes are TRBV7-2 and TRBJ2-2; D is unresolved. The CDR3 sequence is 14 residues long. The germline V gene encodes CDR1 SGHTA and CDR2 FQGNSA. V was cut by 0 bases and J by 6 bases, with 8 bases left in between. The CDR3 DNA follows: TGTGCCAGCAGCTTAGCGCATGGCGCCGGGGAGCTGTTTTTT. Translation: CASSLAHGAGELFF.